The entry below gives a single TCR beta chain sequence along with its context. This specimen belongs to a study of blood T cell repertoires in COVID-19. This table comes from immunoSEQ multiplex PCR, and its TCRdb copy is limited to in-frame clones, with some not included. Found here are tens of thousands of clones, approximately 84% of them singletons; the top ten hold around 13%. V lost 3 bases, J lost 5 bases, and 3 bases stayed unmatched. The length of the CDR3 is 14 residues. The germline V gene encodes CDR1 SGHRS and CDR2 YFSETQ. Sequencing was done on a sample of peripheral blood. This TCR was sampled from a human donor in a cohort sampled during active COVID-19. The chain links TRBV5-1 to TRBJ1-4, with 8 bases identical to TRBD1. The DNA for the CDR3 is TGCGCCAGCAGCTCCGACAGGGGAAATGAAAAACTGTTTTTT. The encoded protein is CASSSDRGNEKLFF.